These T cell receptor beta chains were read from a single sample in a study of cytomegalovirus exposure and HLA in healthy donors. TCRdb's copy holds only in-frame clones and misses some; the assay was immunoSEQ multiplex PCR. This table has 85,000 to 100,000 clones, 80% to 90% appearing once. Sample: PBMCs. All receptors come from a man aged 18-30 years in good health and CMV-seronegative. CDR3s leave out the opening cysteine and the closing phenylalanine or tryptophan. A D gene is named only where the DNA matches it firmly.

j_gene: TRBJ2-1; len: 13; v_gene: TRBV19; d_gene: TRBD1; CDR3aa: ASHTGTGSYNEQF
j_gene: TRBJ1-2; len: 13; v_gene: TRBV5-1; d_gene: .; CDR3aa: ASSLVTGSNYGYT
j_gene: TRBJ2-1; len: 10; v_gene: TRBV15; d_gene: .; CDR3aa: ATESSYNEQF
j_gene: TRBJ2-1; len: 13; v_gene: TRBV6-6; d_gene: .; CDR3aa: ASSYIRGTRDEQF
j_gene: TRBJ2-1; len: 12; v_gene: TRBV7-8; d_gene: .; CDR3aa: ASSLVLGVNEQF
j_gene: TRBJ1-2; len: 10; v_gene: TRBV7-2; d_gene: TRBD1; CDR3aa: ASSLEGAGYT
j_gene: TRBJ2-2; len: 11; v_gene: TRBV19; d_gene: TRBD1; CDR3aa: ASTGGNTGELF
j_gene: TRBJ2-7; len: 9; v_gene: TRBV28; d_gene: .; CDR3aa: ASSKSYEQY
j_gene: TRBJ2-3; len: 16; v_gene: TRBV28; d_gene: TRBD2; CDR3aa: ASSLSGMGAGGRYTQY
j_gene: TRBJ2-2; len: 12; v_gene: TRBV19; d_gene: TRBD2; CDR3aa: ASSPRERTGELF